Listed below are T cell receptor beta chains from one sample, sequenced in a study of OX40 agonist ivuxolimab in advanced cancers. Sequencing used immunoSEQ multiplex PCR; TCRdb keeps in-frame clones, though not all of them. Among 84,000 or so clones listed, 88% were seen once. Sequenced here: CD4+ or CD8+ T cells sorted from blood, sampled in a trial of the OX40 agonist ivuxolimab. The receptors stem from an adult with an advanced solid tumor such as melanoma, head and neck, liver or kidney cancer. Each CDR3 is given with its conserved first and last residue. The D gene is left open where the match is weak. Not all rows give a size; the values are once, few, many and, for expanded clones, a class.

V	size	D	J	DNA	CDR3
TRBV11-2	-	-	TRBJ1-2	TGTGCCAGCAGCTTCCTGACAGGCTCCGGCGGCTACACCTTC	CASSFLTGSGGYTF
TRBV5-4	-	-	TRBJ2-1	TGTGCCAGCAGCTCATTTAGCGGTGTCTACAATGAGCAGTTCTTC	CASSSFSGVYNEQFF
TRBV9	-	-	TRBJ1-5	TGTGCCAGCAGCCCTTCCTCGGCAGGGGATCAGCCCCAGCATTTT	CASSPSSAGDQPQHF
TRBV12-2	-	-	TRBJ2-3	TGTGCCCAGGGGGGGACTCAGCGCGCCACAGATACGCAGTATTTT	CAQGGTQRATDTQYF
TRBV18	-	-	TRBJ2-1	TGTGCCAGCTCACCATCCCAGGGTGGATATGGCAATGAGCAGTTCTTC	CASSPSQGGYGNEQFF
TRBV4-3	-	-	TRBJ2-2	TGCGCCAGCAGCCAAGAGGAAGGCGGGTGGATCACCGGGGAGCTGTTTTTT	CASSQEEGGWITGELFF
TRBV6-4	-	-	TRBJ2-3	TGTGCCAGCAGTGATGGGACCGGAGCAGATACGCAGTATTTT	CASSDGTGADTQYF
TRBV4-1	-	-	TRBJ1-5	TGCGCCAGCAGCCAAATTCGGACGGACTATAGCAATCAGCCCCAGCATTTT	CASSQIRTDYSNQPQHF
TRBV4-2	-	-	TRBJ2-5	TGTGCCAGCAGCCAAGACCCCCGTGGAGAGCGAGAGACCCAGTACTTC	CASSQDPRGERETQYF
TRBV7-2	-	-	TRBJ2-2	TGTGCCAGCAGCCCGGGACTGGCGAACACCGGGGAGCTGTTTTTT	CASSPGLANTGELFF
TRBV6-6	-	-	TRBJ1-5	TGTGCCAGCAGGAACGACAGGCGGGTTGGGCCCCAGCATTTT	CASRNDRRVGPQHF
TRBV6-1	-	TRBD1	TRBJ2-7	TGTGCCAGCAGTGTTGGTACCTCAGGGGGCCTGTACGAGCAGTACTTC	CASSVGTSGGLYEQYF
TRBV7-9	-	-	TRBJ2-1	TGTGCCAGCAGCCCCCCCCCGGGGGCTGGCTCCTACAATGAGCAGTTCTTC	CASSPPPGAGSYNEQFF
TRBV5-4	few	-	TRBJ1-2	TGTGCCAGCAGCTTGCCGGCAGGGAAATATGGCTACACCTTC	CASSLPAGKYGYTF
TRBV6-1	-	-	TRBJ2-4	TGTGCCAGCAGTGAAGGCCCCCTGGTTGGCATTCAGTACTTC	CASSEGPLVGIQYF
TRBV15	-	-	TRBJ2-5	TGTGCCACCAGCCTCCTTGGGGCGCTTGAGACCCAGTACTTC	CATSLLGALETQYF
TRBV7-9	-	-	TRBJ2-3	TGTGCCAGCAGCCCTCCGGGACTTCTCACAGATACGCAGTATTTT	CASSPPGLLTDTQYF
TRBV28	-	-	TRBJ1-1	TGTGCCAGCAACGTGGGGAACACTGAAGCTTTCTTT	CASNVGNTEAFF
TRBV19	once	TRBD2	TRBJ2-3	TGTGCCAGTACCCCCCTAGCGGGGGGCTTCACAGATACGCAGTATTTT	CASTPLAGGFTDTQYF
TRBV6-5	-	-	TRBJ1-2	TGTGCCAGCAGTTACTCCCCGACGGACTACCGCTACACCTTC	CASSYSPTDYRYTF
TRBV27	-	TRBD2	TRBJ2-1	TGTGCCAGCAGCCGGGGACTAGCGGGGGGGCTTGTGGAGCAGTTCTTC	CASSRGLAGGLVEQFF
TRBV5-1	-	-	TRBJ1-4	TGCGCCAGCAGCTTGGAAAACAGGGAGGGACTGTTTTTT	CASSLENREGLFF
TRBV5-1	-	-	TRBJ2-1	TGCGCCAGCAGCGCCGCCGGGACAAACGGGGTCAATGAGCAGTTCTTC	CASSAAGTNGVNEQFF
TRBV5-1	-	-	TRBJ2-7	TGCGCCAGCAGCTTAGGGGACATCAAGGGCGAGCAGTACTTC	CASSLGDIKGEQYF
TRBV6-1	-	-	TRBJ2-1	TGTGCCAGCAGGATACAGGGTCAGAATGAGCAGTTCTTC	CASRIQGQNEQFF
TRBV5-1	-	-	TRBJ1-2	TGCGCCAGCAGCCCGGACCCGAGATATGGCTACACCTTC	CASSPDPRYGYTF
TRBV5-5	once	TRBD2	TRBJ2-1	TGTGCCAGCAGCTTGGCTCGCGGGGGGGTCCCTCGCGCCTACAATGAGCAGTTCTTC	CASSLARGGVPRAYNEQFF
TRBV6-5	-	-	TRBJ1-3	TGTGCCAGCCCGGGAGGAGCTGGAAGCACCATATATTTT	CASPGGAGSTIYF
TRBV5-1	-	-	TRBJ1-1	TGCGCCAGCAAGCGGGAGGGGATGAACACTGAAGCTTTCTTT	CASKREGMNTEAFF
TRBV6-6	-	-	TRBJ2-1	TGTGCCAGCAGACGAATTCAGGGTTTCAGCTACAATGAGCAGTTCTTC	CASRRIQGFSYNEQFF
TRBV6-5	-	-	TRBJ1-5	TGTGCCAGCAGTTCTGCAGGGGTTCAGCCCCAGCATTTT	CASSSAGVQPQHF
TRBV4-2	-	TRBD2	TRBJ2-1	TGTGCCAGCAGCCAAGGCAGTTGGCTAGCGGGGAATGAGCAGTTCTTC	CASSQGSWLAGNEQFF
TRBV9	-	-	TRBJ1-2	TGTGCCAGCAGCGTAGAGGGCAGGGGCGGGTATAGCTATGGCTACACCTTC	CASSVEGRGGYSYGYTF
TRBV9	-	-	TRBJ2-1	TGTGCCAGCAGCGTCTGGGGTCAGTCCTACAATGAGCAGTTCTTC	CASSVWGQSYNEQFF
TRBV2	-	-	TRBJ2-3	TGTGCCAGCAGTGAATCGGAGGGCCCCCCCGGAGATACGCAGTATTTT	CASSESEGPPGDTQYF
TRBV29-1	few	-	TRBJ1-1	TGCAGCGTTGATTGGGGGGCTTTCTTT	CSVDWGAFF
TRBV19	once	-	TRBJ2-3	TGTGCCAGTAGTACATCGGGAAGCCCGGGTACAGATACGCAGTATTTT	CASSTSGSPGTDTQYF
TRBV6-5	-	-	TRBJ2-7	TGTGCCAGCAGCGGGACGGAATCCTACGAGCAGTACTTC	CASSGTESYEQYF
TRBV9	-	TRBD1	TRBJ2-7	TGTGCCAGCAGCCGAGGAGGGGACAGGGGCCTCCTAAGCTCCTACGAGCAGTACTTC	CASSRGGDRGLLSSYEQYF
TRBV7-9	-	TRBD1	TRBJ1-3	TGTGCCAGCAGCTTAGGACAGGGACTCATCATCTCTGGAAACACCATATATTTT	CASSLGQGLIISGNTIYF
TRBV11-2	-	-	TRBJ2-3	TGTGCCAGCAGCTTAACAGACTACACAGATACGCAGTATTTT	CASSLTDYTDTQYF
TRBV7-8	-	-	TRBJ2-4	TGTGCCAGCAGCTTAGGTACTAGCTTAGCCAAAAACATTCAGTACTTC	CASSLGTSLAKNIQYF
TRBV14	once	TRBD2	TRBJ2-5	TGTGCCAGCAGCCCGGGGACTAGCGGGCCCTTCAAACAAGAGACCCAGTACTTC	CASSPGTSGPFKQETQYF
TRBV9	-	-	TRBJ2-7	TGTGCCAGCAGCGTAGACGGTAGGAGGGATGGCGTGTACGAGCAGTACTTC	CASSVDGRRDGVYEQYF
TRBV18	-	TRBD1	TRBJ2-1	TGTGCCAGCTCAGACCTGACAGGGAACAATGAGCAGTTCTTC	CASSDLTGNNEQFF
TRBV10-1	-	TRBD2	TRBJ2-1	TGCGCCAGCATACTCGGGACTAGCGGGCGCAGCTCCTACAATGAGCAGTTCTTC	CASILGTSGRSSYNEQFF
TRBV7-2	-	-	TRBJ1-5	TGTGCCAGCAGCAGGGGCGAGTGGCAGCCCCAGCATTTT	CASSRGEWQPQHF
TRBV5-1	-	-	TRBJ1-1	TGCGCCAGCAGTACAGAAAGGGGTTTGAACACTGAAGCTTTCTTT	CASSTERGLNTEAFF
TRBV20-1	few	-	TRBJ2-7	TGCAGTGCTAGCCAGGCCTACGAGCAGTACTTC	CSASQAYEQYF
TRBV7-7	-	-	TRBJ1-4	TGTGCCAGCAGCTCCGGGTTCGGGGAAAAACTGTTTTTT	CASSSGFGEKLFF
TRBV19	once	-	TRBJ1-6	TGTGCCAGTAGTATAACCCGCCAGGGGAAGTCACCCCTCCACTTT	CASSITRQGKSPLHF